This T cell receptor (beta chain) was found in a study of blood T cell repertoires in COVID-19. At the level of the study: The United States, Italy and Spain supplied acute and convalescent COVID-19 samples. Sources were T cells, B-cell-depleted T cells, or PBMCs; the material itself was cDNA or gDNA.

As processed by the authors: Counts of nucleated cells, estimated from reference gene primer amplification, were obtained. Sequenced by immunoSEQ multiplex PCR; TCRdb stores in-frame clones only, minus some. Clone size and the V and J calls come from that table; the DNA yielded D and trimming. The sample yields some 15,000 clones, nearly 90% seen once. The CDR3 runs 14 residues. The germline gives CDR1 MGHRA, CDR2 YSYEKL. V was pared by 6 bases and J by 6 bases, with 8 bases of the junction left unmatched. The sequence came from a human donor in a cohort sampled during active COVID-19. Sequencing used peripheral blood. The chain uses TRBV4-1 and TRBJ2-7; TRBD1 matches 10 bases. The CDR3 is CASSLGQGDIEQYF. In DNA, the CDR3 is TGCGCCAGCAGTCTCGGACAGGGGGATATCGAGCAGTACTTC.